A single sample gave rise to the 16 T cell receptor beta chains below, sequenced in a study of blood T cell repertoires in COVID-19. Sequencing used immunoSEQ multiplex PCR; TCRdb keeps in-frame clones, though not all of them. The sample carries hundreds of thousands of clones, 89% recorded once. The source material was peripheral blood. All receptors derive from a woman aged 60-75 years with acute or convalescent COVID-19.

The chain is built from TRBV11-3 and TRBJ1-1, with D possibly TRBD1 on 6 matching bases. V gave up 6 bases and J gave up 6 bases, with 17 bases separating them. Per germline, CDR1 SGHNT and CDR2 YENEEA. This CDR3 is built from 14 residues. CDR3 in amino acids: CASSLGGPGAEAFF. CDR3 in DNA: TGTGCCAGCAGTCTGGGGGGGCCTGGCGCTGAAGCTTTCTTT.

This chain joins TRBV10-3 and TRBJ1-2, with 7 positions matching TRBD1. Germline loops: CDR1 ENHRY, CDR2 SYGVKD. The CDR3 is made up of 16 amino acids. V gave up 0 bases and J gave up 0 bases; unmatched junction bases: 4. The CDR3 coding sequence is TGTGCCATCAGTGAGTCAGTGACAGGGACTAACTATGGCTACACCTTC. Its translation is CAISESVTGTNYGYTF.

This chain joins TRBV7-2 and TRBJ1-5, with unresolved D. The CDR3 is made up of 14 amino acids. V lost 1 base and J lost 0, with 4 bases in between. From germline, CDR1 is SGHTA and CDR2 FQGNSA. The CDR3 sequence: CASSLDSSNQPQHF. The CDR3 DNA is TGTGCCAGCAGCTTAGACAGTAGCAATCAGCCCCAGCATTTT.

CDR3 sequence: CALTMTDPNTGELFF. The CDR3 coding sequence is TGTGCGTTAACCATGACAGATCCGAACACCGGGGAGCTGTTTTTT. J is TRBJ2-2 and V is TRBV30, with D possibly TRBD1 on 5 matching bases. The CDR3 is made up of 15 amino acids. Germline V gene data show CDR1 as GTSNPN and CDR2 as SVGIG (reference sequence).

This clone was seen only once. The rearrangement links TRBV7-8 to TRBJ2-1, with D possibly matching TRBD2 (5 bases). The length of the CDR3 is 13 residues. Germline CDR1 is SGHVS and CDR2 is FQNEAQ. V lost 3 bases and J lost 4, with 7 bases in between. CDR3 bases: TGTGCCAGCAGCTTTGCGGGTTACAATGAGCAGTTCTTC. Translation: CASSFAGYNEQFF.

This chain connects TRBV5-1 to TRBJ1-1; 8 bases are a match to TRBD1. The germline V gene encodes CDR1 SGHRS and CDR2 YFSETQ. This CDR3 has 15 amino acids. Germline trimming cut 0 bases from V and 10 bases from J; bases unmatched to any gene: 11. The CDR3 bases are TGCGCCAGCAGCTTGGACCAGGGGGCCCCGCGGGGAGCTTTCTTT. Protein: CASSLDQGAPRGAFF.

This clone was found once. V gene TRBV10-2 combines with J gene TRBJ1-2; the D is unclear. In germline, CDR1 is WSHSY, CDR2 SAAADI. The CDR3 sequence is 13 residues long. Trimming left V 8 bases short and J 0 bases short, with 10 bases between. The DNA of the CDR3 is TGCGCCAGCCTAGAAAGCGCTAACTATGGCTACACCTTC. Protein product: CASLESANYGYTF.

This clone has a single count. The gene calls are TRBV6-2 or TRBV6-3 and TRBJ1-6, with 11 nucleotides matching TRBD1. Germline CDR1 is MNHEY and CDR2 is SVGEGT. CDR3 length equals 16 residues. The ends lost 5 bases at V and 8 bases at J; junction bases unmatched: 8. The CDR3 sequence is CASSRPGTGGYSPLHF. As DNA, the CDR3 is TGTGCCAGCAGTCGCCCTGGGACAGGGGGATATTCACCCCTCCACTTT.

This chain connects TRBV2 to TRBJ1-2, with D possibly matching TRBD1 (5 bases). Trimming pared 3 bases from V and 4 bases from J, leaving 15 bases between. The CDR3 sequence is 15 residues long. Germline V gene lookup returns CDR1 SNHLY and CDR2 FYNNEI. Written as DNA, the CDR3 is TGTGCCAGCAGTGAGGGGACTTTATTAGGCTATGGCTACACCTTC. This sequence encodes CASSEGTLLGYGYTF.

V gene TRBV18 combines with J gene TRBJ2-1; TRBD2 is a possible D gene (6 bases). Trimming stripped 0 bases from V and 5 bases from J, with 17 bases between. There are 17 residues in the CDR3. Germline V gene data show CDR1 as KGHSH and CDR2 as LQKENI. DNA for the CDR3: TGTGCCAGCTCACCACCGGGTCGGGGGAACATGAACAATGAGCAGTTCTTC. Its translation is CASSPPGRGNMNNEQFF.

This clone was counted only a few times. V and J are TRBV10-1 and TRBJ1-2; D not resolved. CDR1 and CDR2 from the germline V gene are WNHNN and SYGVQD (reference sequence). The V end lost 9 bases, the J end lost 5 bases, and 13 bases lay between the germline ends. This CDR3 has 12 amino acids. DNA for the CDR3: TGCGCCAGTACACGCCGGGGATATGGCTACACCTTC. This translates into CASTRRGYGYTF.

The chain recombines TRBV6-2 or TRBV6-3 with TRBJ2-7; 7 bases align to TRBD1. The trim removed 4 bases at V and 2 bases at J, leaving 5 bases unmatched. Per germline, CDR1 MNHEY and CDR2 SVGEGT. CDR3 size: 14 residues. The CDR3 sequence: CASSSGQATYEQYF. The DNA of the CDR3 is TGTGCCAGCAGTTCCGGACAGGCGACCTACGAGCAGTACTTC.

This clone was observed once. The rearrangement uses TRBV23-1 and TRBJ2-1; TRBD2 matches at 9 bases. TRBV23-1 is noted as an ORF with a role that remains uncertain. CDR3 length: 17 amino acids. The V gene end was trimmed by 1 base and the J gene end by 7 bases; junction bases not matched to a gene: 11. The DNA for the CDR3 is TGCGCCAGCAGTCAATGGGAGCGGGGGGCGGGAGAGAATGAGCAGTTCTTC. Its protein is CASSQWERGAGENEQFF.

The chain links TRBV16 to TRBJ1-2; a weak D match, TRBD1 (6 bases). V was cut by 3 bases and J by 8 bases, with 13 bases left in between. Germline values: CDR1 KGHSY, CDR2 FQNENV. The CDR3 is made up of 13 amino acids. This chain's CDR3 is CASSHTGSQGYTF. Here the CDR3 DNA reads TGTGCCAGCAGCCACACAGGGTCTCAGGGCTACACCTTC.

The V and J genes are TRBV29-1 and TRBJ2-3; a weak D match, TRBD2 (5 bases). The CDR3 has 13 amino acids. CDR1 SQVTM and CDR2 ANQGSEA come from the germline V gene. Trimming removed 4 bases from V and 0 bases from J, with 8 bases in between. CDR3 sequence reads: CSVVGVSTDTQYF. DNA for the CDR3: TGCAGCGTTGTCGGGGTTAGCACAGATACGCAGTATTTT.

The chain couples TRBV7-2 to TRBJ2-2; D ambiguous. CDR1 is SGHTA and CDR2 is FQGNSA in the germline V gene. CDR3 length equals 12 residues. The germline V and J ends were trimmed by 7 bases and 3 bases, with 6 bases remaining between them. The CDR3 spells CASTGYTGELFF. DNA for the CDR3: TGTGCCAGCACAGGCTACACCGGGGAGCTGTTTTTT.